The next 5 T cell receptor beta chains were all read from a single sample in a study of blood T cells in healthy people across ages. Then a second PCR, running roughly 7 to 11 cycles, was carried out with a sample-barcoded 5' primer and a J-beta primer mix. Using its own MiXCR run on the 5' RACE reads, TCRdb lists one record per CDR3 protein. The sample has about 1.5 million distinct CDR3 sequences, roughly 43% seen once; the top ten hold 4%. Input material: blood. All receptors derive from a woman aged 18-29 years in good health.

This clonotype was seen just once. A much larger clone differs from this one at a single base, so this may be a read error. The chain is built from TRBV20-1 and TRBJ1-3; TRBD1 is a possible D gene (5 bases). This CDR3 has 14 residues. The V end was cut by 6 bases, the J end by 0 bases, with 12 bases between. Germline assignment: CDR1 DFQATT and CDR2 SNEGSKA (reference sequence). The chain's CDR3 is CSARKGSSGNTIYF. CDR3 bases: TGCAGTGCCAGGAAGGGGAGCTCTGGAAACACCATATATTTT.

The CDR3 reads CSAGTGRSYEQYF. In DNA, the CDR3 is TGCAGTGCCGGTACCGGCAGGTCCTACGAGCAGTACTTC. The chain combines TRBV20-1 with TRBJ2-7; D not resolved. CDR1 and CDR2 (germline): DFQATT, SNEGSKA (reference sequence). CDR3 length: 13 amino acids. V lost 6 bases and J 1 base, leaving 13 bases between the germline ends.

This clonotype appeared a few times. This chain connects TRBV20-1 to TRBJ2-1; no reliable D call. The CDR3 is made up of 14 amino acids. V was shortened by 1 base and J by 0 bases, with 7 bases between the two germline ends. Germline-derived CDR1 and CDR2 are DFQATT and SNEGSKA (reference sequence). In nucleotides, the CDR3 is TGCAGTGCTAGAGTCAAAAACTCCTACAATGAGCAGTTCTTC. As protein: CSARVKNSYNEQFF.

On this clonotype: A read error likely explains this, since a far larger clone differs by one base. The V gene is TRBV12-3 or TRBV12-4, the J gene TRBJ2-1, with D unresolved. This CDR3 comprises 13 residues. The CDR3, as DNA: TGTGCCAGCAGTTTCGGCTCCTGCAATGAGCAGTTCTTC. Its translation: CASSFGSCNEQFF.

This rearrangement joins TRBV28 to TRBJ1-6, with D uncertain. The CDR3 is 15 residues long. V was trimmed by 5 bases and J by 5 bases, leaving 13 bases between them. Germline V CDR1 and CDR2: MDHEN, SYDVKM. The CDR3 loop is CASSKGRGHNSPLHF. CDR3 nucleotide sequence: TGTGCCAGCAGTAAAGGGCGGGGTCATAATTCACCCCTCCACTTT.